These T cell receptor beta chains were read from a single sample in a study of T-cell memory formation after mild COVID-19. MiXCR, run by TCRdb on the 5' RACE reads, gives a single entry per CDR3 protein. The data show 450,000 to 650,000 distinct CDR3 sequences, approximately 19% seen once. Sequenced input: PBMCs or a T cell subset sorted from them (not recorded which). All receptors come from an adult woman who had mild COVID-19 (a few samples of this study predate the infection). Cell type and time point are not known. CDR3s include the opening cysteine and the closing phenylalanine or tryptophan. The D gene is left open where the match is weak. Size is omitted from some rows. Given values are once, few, many or a class for expanded clones.

TRBJ2-7 | TRBV25-1 | . | . | CASSEYNTPSSYEQYF | TGTGCCAGCAGTGAATATAACACCCCCAGCTCCTACGAGCAGTACTTC
TRBJ1-1 | TRBV5-1 | once | . | CASRPEGAGEAFF | TGCGCCAGCAGGCCCGAAGGGGCTGGTGAAGCTTTCTTT
TRBJ2-5 | TRBV12-3/TRBV12-4 | . | . | CASSLDSHVETQYF | TGTGCCAGCAGTTTAGATTCCCACGTGGAGACCCAGTACTTC
TRBJ2-2 | TRBV6-2/TRBV6-3 | many | . | CASSPTGELFF | TGTGCCAGCAGTCCTACAGGGGAGCTGTTTTTT
TRBJ2-1 | TRBV7-2 | . | . | CASRRTQLGEQFF | TGTGCCAGCAGGAGGACACAACTAGGGGAGCAGTTCTTC
TRBJ2-4 | TRBV6-2/TRBV6-3 | . | . | CASSVYTGLAKNIQYF | TGTGCCAGCAGCGTATATACAGGCCTCGCCAAAAACATTCAGTACTTC
TRBJ2-5 | TRBV10-3 | few | TRBD1 | CAISQPGQAQETQYF | TGTGCCATCTCTCAACCTGGACAGGCCCAAGAGACCCAGTACTTC
TRBJ1-6 | TRBV6-1 | . | . | CASSEYDLPLHF | TGTGCCAGCAGTGAATACGACTTACCCCTCCACTTT
TRBJ2-2 | TRBV7-8 | . | . | CASSLRRMAGELFF | TGTGCCAGCAGCCTCCGTCGAATGGCCGGGGAGCTGTTTTTT
TRBJ2-7 | TRBV19 | . | TRBD2 | CASSKLAGVNEQYF | TGTGCCAGTAGTAAACTAGCGGGAGTAAACGAGCAGTACTTC
TRBJ2-1 | TRBV18 | few | TRBD2 | CASSPRTSGNNEQFF | TGTGCCAGCTCTCCTAGGACTAGCGGAAACAATGAGCAGTTCTTC
TRBJ2-1 | TRBV11-3 | few | . | CASSLELDNEQFF | TGTGCCAGCAGCTTAGAGCTGGACAATGAGCAGTTCTTC
TRBJ2-3 | TRBV24-1 | . | TRBD2 | CATSDATGTSGTDTQYF | TGTGCCACCAGTGATGCAACCGGGACTAGCGGCACAGATACGCAGTATTTT
TRBJ1-2 | TRBV11-2 | . | . | CASRGIRVGANYGYTF | TGTGCCAGCAGGGGAATAAGAGTTGGAGCTAACTATGGCTACACCTTC
TRBJ1-2 | TRBV18 | few | TRBD1 | CASSPGQEEGYGYTF | TGTGCCAGCTCACCAGGACAGGAGGAGGGCTATGGCTACACCTTC
TRBJ2-7 | TRBV6-5 | many | . | CASRPIDRNYEQYF | TGTGCCAGCAGACCCATAGACAGAAACTACGAGCAGTACTTC
TRBJ1-4 | TRBV7-7 | . | TRBD1 | CASSSDRASEKLFF | TGTGCCAGCAGCTCGGACAGGGCGAGTGAAAAACTGTTTTTT
TRBJ2-3 | TRBV24-1 | many | . | CATSAGSTDTQYF | TGTGCCACCAGTGCGGGCAGCACAGATACGCAGTATTTT
TRBJ2-6 | TRBV7-2 | . | . | CASSLVLRAGANVLTF | TGTGCCAGCAGCTTAGTCCTGCGAGCTGGGGCCAACGTACTGACTTTC
TRBJ1-1 | TRBV7-9 | few | . | CASSTRTGRMNTEAFF | TGTGCCAGCAGCACCCGAACCGGGAGAATGAACACTGAAGCTTTCTTT
TRBJ2-6 | TRBV5-1 | . | . | CATGPIAVSSGANVLTF | TGCGCCACGGGGCCCATAGCGGTGAGCTCTGGGGCCAACGTCCTGACTTTC
TRBJ2-3 | TRBV24-1 | few | TRBD2 | CATSDAGVNTDTQYF | TGTGCCACCAGTGACGCGGGGGTAAACACAGATACGCAGTATTTT
TRBJ2-1 | TRBV7-3 | . | TRBD2 | CASSLRPGLAGASYNEQFF | TGTGCCAGCAGCTTACGCCCCGGACTAGCGGGAGCCTCCTACAATGAGCAGTTCTTC